This TCR beta chain was identified in a study of shared clonotypes between healthy human individuals. The assay was immunoSEQ multiplex PCR, and TCRdb's table has in-frame clones only and misses some. The table includes about 2 million clones, roughly 94% detected once. CDR3 length: 16 amino acids. Deletions cut 4 bases from V and 3 bases from J, with 18 bases between. CDR1 SGHNT and CDR2 YYREEE come from the germline V gene (reference sequence). The receptor was isolated from a man between 18 and 29 years old in good health. The chain uses TRBV5-4 and TRBJ2-3; TRBD2 is a possible D gene (6 bases). Sequencing input: naive CD4+ T cells sorted from blood. Subset indicated: CD45RA+ positively selected. CDR3 sequence: CASSTLFSGSTDTQYF. The CDR3 DNA is TGTGCCAGCAGCACACTTTTTAGCGGTTCGACAGATACGCAGTATTTT.